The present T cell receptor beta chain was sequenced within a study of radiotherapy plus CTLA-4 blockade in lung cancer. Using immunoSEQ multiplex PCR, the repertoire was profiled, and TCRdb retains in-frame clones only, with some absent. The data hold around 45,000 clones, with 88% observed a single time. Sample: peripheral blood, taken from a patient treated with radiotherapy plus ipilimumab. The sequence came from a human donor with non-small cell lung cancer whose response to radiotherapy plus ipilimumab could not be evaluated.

CDR3 region: CASSDTAGDKKLFF. As DNA, the CDR3 is TGTGCCAGCAGTGATACAGCGGGGGACAAAAAACTGTTTTTT. The chain is built from TRBV6-1 and TRBJ1-4, with D perhaps matching TRBD1 (6 bases). Trimming cost V 3 bases and J 9 bases, with 14 bases left between them. The CDR3 length is 14 residues. CDR1 and CDR2 from the germline V gene are MNHNS and SASEGT.